These 2 T cell receptor beta chains were all obtained from the same sample, sequenced in a study of T cell responses to AZD1222 COVID-19 vaccine. Assay: immunoSEQ multiplex PCR; the TCRdb copy retains only in-frame clones and omits some. The sample includes around 120,000 clones, about nine tenths seen only once; the top ten take about 1.2%. The sample in question was peripheral blood, obtained on day 0 of AZD1222 vaccination. Receptors originate from an adult in good health.

This clone was detected only once. CDR3 residues: CASSYSGPEGYTF. The CDR3 DNA sequence: TGTGCCAGCAGTTACTCGGGGCCGGAGGGCTACACCTTC. V gene TRBV6-6 combines with J gene TRBJ1-2, with D possibly being TRBD1 (5 bases). The CDR3 has 13 amino acids. The germline V gene has CDR1 MNHNY and CDR2 SVGAGI (reference sequence). Trimming took off 0 bases at V and 8 bases at J, with 10 bases between the two ends.

This chain joins TRBV6-5 and TRBJ2-5, with TRBD2 matching over 8 bases. Per the germline V gene, CDR1 is MNHEY and CDR2 is SVGAGI. The CDR3 runs 15 residues. V lost 7 bases to trimming and J lost 4 bases; unmatched junction nucleotides: 11. The CDR3: CASTTGGAELETQYF. CDR3 DNA: TGTGCCAGCACCACCGGGGGGGCCGAATTAGAGACCCAGTACTTC.